These T cell receptor beta chains were read from a single sample in a study of blood T cells in healthy people across ages. TCRdb processed the 5' RACE reads anew with MiXCR; each CDR3 protein has one entry. Of about 800,000 distinct CDR3 sequences listed, around a quarter are singletons. These records were also assigned to another study, of T cells of mothers and their children.

What was sequenced was blood. All receptors derive from a boy between 5 and 17 years old in good health. Each CDR3 is given with its conserved first and last residue. Clone size is shown for a subset of rows, as once, few, many or a class of expanded clone.

v_gene	j_gene	abundance	CDR3aa
TRBV9	TRBJ2-6	-	CASSSDRPPPSGANVLTF
TRBV19	-	-	CASGERYFNEQFF
TRBV29-1	TRBJ2-5	-	CSVEGKETSGDETQYF
TRBV29-1	TRBJ2-7	-	CSVEGFGMYEQYF
TRBV4-3	TRBJ2-3	-	CASSQDRAVDTQYF
TRBV2	TRBJ1-4	-	CASSAGDLRGKLFF
TRBV18	TRBJ2-3	few	CASSPKEDTQYF
TRBV7-2	TRBJ2-7	-	CASSLGAQIVNEQYF
TRBV29-1	TRBJ2-3	-	CSGVQPDTDTQYF
TRBV28	TRBJ2-2	-	CASSLASGELFF
TRBV4-3	TRBJ2-3	-	CASSQEGRGWDTQYF
TRBV12-3/TRBV12-4	TRBJ1-4	-	CASSLLVGATNEKLFF
TRBV28	TRBJ2-1	many	CASIGLAKGNEQFF
TRBV6-1	TRBJ2-4	-	CASSTFLSSAKNIQYF
TRBV27	TRBJ2-5	few	CASRRTGYQETQYF
TRBV7-9	TRBJ1-4	-	CASRPTDNEKLFF